This T cell receptor (beta chain) derives from a study of T cell responses to AZD1222 COVID-19 vaccine. Germline assignment: CDR1 SGDLS and CDR2 YYNGEE. V dropped 4 bases and J dropped 2 bases, with 13 bases sitting between them. The CDR3 spans 14 residues. Findings and limits, study-wide: White British people made up most donors, females outnumbered males, and clonal diversity was possibly underestimated.

Sequenced by immunoSEQ multiplex PCR; TCRdb stores in-frame clones only, minus some. The data hold about 85,000 clones, with under 95% observed a single time. Notes on this clone: What it binds is not known.

The chain uses TRBV9 and TRBJ2-7; TRBD1 might be the D (5 bases). The receptor was derived from an adult in good health. Specimen: peripheral blood, collected on day 0 of AZD1222 vaccination. The CDR3 nucleotides read TGTGCCAGCAGCTCCCAGGGCACCCCCTACGAGCAGTACTTC. Protein sequence: CASSSQGTPYEQYF.